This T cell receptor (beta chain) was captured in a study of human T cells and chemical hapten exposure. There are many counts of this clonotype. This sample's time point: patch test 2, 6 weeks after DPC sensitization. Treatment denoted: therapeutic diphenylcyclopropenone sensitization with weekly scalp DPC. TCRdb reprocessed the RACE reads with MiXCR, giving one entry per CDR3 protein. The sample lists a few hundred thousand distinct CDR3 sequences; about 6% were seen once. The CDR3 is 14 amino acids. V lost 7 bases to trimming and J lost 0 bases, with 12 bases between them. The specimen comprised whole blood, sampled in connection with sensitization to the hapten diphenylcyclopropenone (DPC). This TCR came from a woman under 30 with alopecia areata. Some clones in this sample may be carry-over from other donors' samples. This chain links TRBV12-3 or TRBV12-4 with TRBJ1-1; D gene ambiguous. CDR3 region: CASTMRQLNTEAFF. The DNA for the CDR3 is TGTGCCAGCACCATGCGGCAGCTGAACACTGAAGCTTTCTTT.